What follows is one TCR beta chain and its context. Germline-derived CDR1 and CDR2 are MDHEN and SYDVKM. Trimming removed 10 bases from V and 4 bases from J, with 16 bases in between. This CDR3 is 13 amino acids long. This record belongs to a study of technical replicates of blood from a few donors. Measured with immunoSEQ multiplex PCR; TCRdb has only the in-frame clones, and not every one. The repertoire holds approximately 82,000 clones, with roughly 94% as singletons. The sequenced material came from T cells isolated from PBMCs. The chain is built from TRBV28 and TRBJ1-2, with a tentative D call TRBD1 (5 bases). The sequence derives from a human donor in good health. The CDR3 DNA reads as TGTGCCACCGCGGCGAGCGGGGGCTATGGCTACACCTTC. This encodes CATAASGGYGYTF.